The present T cell receptor (beta chain) was sequenced within a study of Ad26.COV2.S vaccination and SARS-CoV-2 variants. Study-wide results and caveats: TCR breadth and depth estimates may have understated total T cell responses.

The protocol was immunoSEQ multiplex PCR, while the TCRdb copy is restricted to in-frame clones and leaves out a portion. The data hold a few hundred thousand clones, with approximately 90% observed a single time. V lost 1 base, J lost 5 bases, and 3 bases stayed unmatched. The CDR3 runs to 14 residues. Germline-derived CDR1 and CDR2 are SGHTA and FQGNSA. Of note for this clone: Its antigen is not known.

As to treatment: 15 to 20 received Ad26.COV2.S at low or high dose, single or two shots; roughly five received placebo; per-sample allocation not given. Day 63 after the first vaccine or placebo injection was the time point for sampling. The clonotype comes from a person aged 18-65 years who received the Ad26.COV2.S COVID-19 vaccine or a placebo. This chain joins TRBV7-2 and TRBJ2-5, with 8 bases that match TRBD2. Material: peripheral blood, obtained in a trial of Ad26.COV2.S vaccine versus placebo. CDR3 region: CASSLGAGGETQYF. The CDR3, as DNA: TGTGCCAGCAGCTTAGGGGCGGGAGGCGAGACCCAGTACTTC. Complete variable domain (other parts from reference TRBV7-2 and TRBJ2-5): GAGVSQSPSNKVTEKGKDVELRCDPISGHTALYWYRQSLGQGLEFLIYFQGNSAPDKSGLPSDRFSAERTGGSVSTLTIQRTQQEDSAVYLCASSLGAGGETQYFGPGTRLLVL.